This T cell receptor beta chain was observed in a study of cytomegalovirus exposure and HLA in healthy donors. Overall study findings and caveats: Sequencing had likely introduced a cluster of highly shared sequence variants as an artifact. Highest at DRB1 and lowest at HLA-C, TCR association rates differed among HLA loci in a later analysis. Excluded were some V segments that proved indistinguishable, including TRBV6-2 and TRBV6-3.

Regarding this clone: What it binds is not known.

Unmatched junction bases numbered 3, after V lost 4 bases and J lost 0 bases. The V gene's germline CDR1 is SQVTM and CDR2 ANQGSEA. The CDR3 is 14 amino acids. In the PCR, 60 Vbeta and 13 Jbeta primers were used. Only in-frame clones appear in the TCRdb table, and some are missing; sequencing was by immunoSEQ multiplex PCR. The sample gives fewer than 150,000 clones, roughly three quarters of which show up once; 4.5% to 6% is in the top ten. The sequenced sample was PBMCs. The chain uses TRBV29-1 and TRBJ2-7; TRBD1 aligns across 10 bases. This clonotype was sampled from a woman between 50 and 59 years old in good health and CMV-seronegative. The CDR3 DNA follows: TGCAGCGTTGGGGGACAGGGGAACTCCTACGAGCAGTACTTC. Amino acid sequence: CSVGGQGNSYEQYF.